This TCR beta chain was found in a study of T cells in Graves' hyperthyroidism and ophthalmopathy. This CDR3 has 16 amino acids. V lost 5 bases, J lost 3 bases, and 8 bases stayed unmatched. Germline CDR1 SEHNR, CDR2 FQNEAQ (reference sequence). Using RNA transcripts as the source, TCR beta CDR3 regions were amplified. Researchers ran a first-round RT-PCR on the TCR CDR3 using the HTBI primer set. Each CDR3 protein is one row after TCRdb ran MiXCR on the multiplex PCR reads. The table shows roughly 400,000 distinct CDR3 sequences, with roughly 13% occurring only once. The TCR comes from a man aged 45-60 years with Graves' ophthalmopathy. This chain uses TRBV7-9 with TRBJ2-3, with 10 bases lining up with TRBD2. Sequencing input: blood. The chain's CDR3 is CASSPPSGRVTDTQYF. The CDR3, as DNA: TGTGCCAGCAGCCCCCCCAGCGGGAGGGTAACAGATACGCAGTATTTT.